The rows below give T cell receptor beta chains drawn from one sample of a study of T cell responses to AZD1222 COVID-19 vaccine. Sequenced by immunoSEQ multiplex PCR; TCRdb stores in-frame clones only, minus some. The sample contains some 92,000 clones, around 90% of which appear only once. This sample comprised peripheral blood, obtained on day 0 of MenACWY control vaccination. Receptors were obtained from an adult in good health. Each CDR3 is given with its conserved first and last residue. The size field is filled for only some rows; it gives once, few, many or a size class.

v_gene: TRBV5-1
j_gene: TRBJ2-7
abundance: once
CDR3aa: CASSLAVSSYEQYF

v_gene: TRBV5-4
j_gene: TRBJ2-3
abundance: .
CDR3aa: CASKGGVGPSTDTQYF

v_gene: TRBV2
j_gene: TRBJ1-2
abundance: .
CDR3aa: CASNGANYGYTF

v_gene: TRBV6-5
j_gene: TRBJ1-6
abundance: .
CDR3aa: CASNLGGRNSPLHF

v_gene: TRBV28
j_gene: TRBJ2-5
abundance: .
CDR3aa: CASSRHLQETQYF

v_gene: TRBV28
j_gene: TRBJ1-4
abundance: .
CDR3aa: CASSLGGAGDEKLFF

v_gene: TRBV6-7
j_gene: TRBJ1-5
abundance: .
CDR3aa: CASSPPGQNNQPQHF

v_gene: TRBV6-5
j_gene: TRBJ2-7
abundance: .
CDR3aa: CASSQGLEQTYEQYF

v_gene: TRBV28
j_gene: TRBJ1-2
abundance: .
CDR3aa: CASSRVNYGYTF

v_gene: TRBV10-2
j_gene: TRBJ1-2
abundance: .
CDR3aa: CASSPQSYGYTF

v_gene: TRBV28
j_gene: TRBJ1-1
abundance: .
CDR3aa: CASSFRTEAFF

v_gene: TRBV13
j_gene: TRBJ2-1
abundance: .
CDR3aa: CASSPPRYSFQREKISYNEQFF

v_gene: TRBV10-3
j_gene: TRBJ2-2
abundance: once
CDR3aa: CAISAGGELFF

v_gene: TRBV6-5
j_gene: TRBJ2-1
abundance: .
CDR3aa: CASSPGTSVYNEQFF

v_gene: TRBV10-3
j_gene: TRBJ1-2
abundance: .
CDR3aa: CAISESGGGIKGYTF

v_gene: TRBV10-3
j_gene: TRBJ1-4
abundance: .
CDR3aa: CAISETGQGREKLFF

v_gene: TRBV28
j_gene: TRBJ1-5
abundance: .
CDR3aa: CASSLGTGGLVGNQPQHF

v_gene: TRBV19
j_gene: TRBJ1-5
abundance: .
CDR3aa: CASSNRAGNPQRGNQPQHF

v_gene: TRBV28
j_gene: TRBJ2-5
abundance: .
CDR3aa: CASSIRETQYF

v_gene: TRBV21-1
j_gene: TRBJ1-6
abundance: once
CDR3aa: CASSNQTENNSPLHF

v_gene: TRBV10-3
j_gene: TRBJ1-5
abundance: .
CDR3aa: CAISDQALQPQHF

v_gene: TRBV2
j_gene: TRBJ2-7
abundance: .
CDR3aa: CASSDGGLSSYEQYF

v_gene: TRBV11-2
j_gene: TRBJ1-4
abundance: .
CDR3aa: CASSFGTVPNPFF

v_gene: TRBV6-5
j_gene: TRBJ2-2
abundance: .
CDR3aa: CASSRQAANTGELFF

v_gene: TRBV28
j_gene: TRBJ2-2
abundance: .
CDR3aa: CASSLTNPNTGELFF

v_gene: TRBV6-6
j_gene: TRBJ1-5
abundance: .
CDR3aa: CASSYLQGGSNQPQHF

v_gene: TRBV19
j_gene: TRBJ2-3
abundance: .
CDR3aa: CASSWGSTDTQYF

v_gene: TRBV28
j_gene: TRBJ1-5
abundance: .
CDR3aa: CASSLRQSNQPQHF

v_gene: TRBV5-1
j_gene: TRBJ2-1
abundance: .
CDR3aa: CASSGSPSGTKNEQFF

v_gene: TRBV28
j_gene: TRBJ2-2
abundance: .
CDR3aa: CASSPPGAVTGELFF

v_gene: TRBV10-1
j_gene: TRBJ1-6
abundance: .
CDR3aa: CASSEFSDGGSPLHF

v_gene: TRBV18
j_gene: TRBJ1-2
abundance: once
CDR3aa: CASSPNRDRDGYTF

v_gene: TRBV5-1
j_gene: TRBJ2-1
abundance: .
CDR3aa: CASSSGTSGGYYNEQFF